Shown below are 6 T cell receptor beta chains from a single sample sequenced in a study of T cells in Graves' hyperthyroidism and ophthalmopathy. Amplification yielded TCR beta CDR3 regions, with RNA transcripts as the source. The TCR CDR3 first-round RT-PCR relied on the HTBI primer set. TCRdb re-called the multiplex PCR reads through MiXCR, storing one row per CDR3 protein. The sample lists about 600,000 distinct CDR3 sequences; more than 15% were seen once. The sample taken for sequencing was blood. Every receptor here comes from a middle-aged woman with Graves' ophthalmopathy.

This clonotype was detected ten times or more. J is TRBJ2-7 and V is TRBV20-1; 9 bases line up with TRBD1. Trimming removed 1 base from V and 0 bases from J; junction bases left unmatched: 1. The CDR3 runs to 14 residues. CDR1 DFQATT and CDR2 SNEGSKA come from the germline V gene (reference sequence). The CDR3: CSARVTGGSYEQYF. CDR3 nucleotides: TGCAGTGCTAGAGTGACAGGGGGCTCCTACGAGCAGTACTTC.

This clonotype was detected a few times. The CDR3 region is CASSYRDRGDEQFF. The CDR3 bases are TGTGCCAGCAGTTACCGGGACAGGGGTGATGAGCAGTTCTTC. The V and J genes are TRBV6-5 and TRBJ2-1; TRBD1 matches at 10 bases. The V and J ends lost 2 bases and 8 bases, in that order; junction bases with no gene match: 3. This CDR3 spans 14 amino acids. CDR1 is MNHEY, CDR2 SVGAGI, per germline.

The sample holds a few counts of this clonotype. The gene calls are TRBV19 and TRBJ1-4; D may be TRBD1 (5 bases). This CDR3 comprises 15 residues. The ends were cut back, 1 base at V and 4 bases at J, with 10 bases in the middle. Germline V gene data show CDR1 as LNHDA and CDR2 as SQIVND (reference sequence). The chain's CDR3 is CASSIGDGNNEKLFF. The DNA of the CDR3 is TGTGCCAGTAGTATAGGGGACGGAAATAATGAAAAACTGTTTTTT.

This rearrangement joins TRBV20-1 to TRBJ2-2; D is possibly TRBD2 (6 bases). CDR3 size: 15 residues. V was cut by 3 bases and J by 4 bases, with 15 bases left in between. The germline gives CDR1 DFQATT, CDR2 SNEGSKA (reference sequence). DNA of the CDR3: TGCAGTGCTAGTCCGGGAGTACGGCGCACCGGGGAGCTGTTTTTT. As protein: CSASPGVRRTGELFF.

The chain has TRBV5-1 and TRBJ2-5, with 12 bases identical to TRBD2. With 0 bases clipped from V and 5 bases from J, the junction kept 5 bases outside the gene matches. Per germline, CDR1 SGHRS and CDR2 YFSETQ. This CDR3 contains 16 residues. The CDR3 sequence is CASSLGLAGVWETQYF. The CDR3 coding sequence is TGCGCCAGCAGCTTGGGACTAGCGGGAGTCTGGGAGACCCAGTACTTC.

The chain employs TRBV11-2 and TRBJ2-1; TRBD2 agrees at 13 bases. Trimming at V came to 3 bases and at J to 9 bases, leaving 8 bases not matched to a gene. Germline lookup yields CDR1 SGHAT and CDR2 FQNNGV. The CDR3 is 16 residues long. The CDR3 sequence: CASSLAGTSGASEQFF. For the CDR3, the DNA is TGTGCCAGCAGCTTGGCCGGGACTAGCGGGGCCAGTGAGCAGTTCTTC.